This TCR beta chain was recorded in a study of chronic HIV infection and antiretroviral therapy. The germline gives CDR1 SGHKS, CDR2 YYEKEE (reference sequence). The V segment lost 3 bases and the J segment 1 base; nucleotides outside the gene matches: 2. The CDR3 totals 14 residues. TCRdb re-called the 5' RACE reads with MiXCR, one entry per CDR3 protein. The sample has fewer than 40,000 distinct CDR3 sequences, roughly 8.7% seen once. This clonotype was recorded many times. Sequenced sample: peripheral blood. The chain links TRBV5-5 to TRBJ2-5; 8 bases line up with TRBD2. The clonotype originates from an adult who had HIV and had not received antiretroviral therapy, or was an uninfected healthy control (not recorded which). This CDR3 is CASSSGLAQETQYF. The CDR3 nucleotides read TGTGCCAGCAGCTCCGGACTAGCCCAAGAGACCCAGTACTTC.